This T cell receptor beta chain stems from a study of blood T cells in healthy people across ages. This clonotype was detected only a few times. Primers used in a second PCR of about 6 to 12 cycles were a sample-barcoded 5' primer and a J-beta primer mix. TCRdb independently ran MiXCR on the 5' RACE reads; one entry per CDR3 protein. The sample carries around 800,000 distinct CDR3 sequences, about 26% recorded once. Per germline, CDR1 MDHEN and CDR2 SYDVKM. This CDR3 spans 16 amino acids. The sample was also reused in another study, on T cells of mothers and their children. This second report adds: Using the M1S primer, the second PCR added sample barcodes along with 2-4 random nucleotides.

Source material: blood. The rearrangement joins TRBV28 to TRBJ2-1, with D tentatively TRBD1 (7 bases). Matching the DNA end better, TRBJ2-5 makes the J call doubtful. The clonotype originates from a boy aged 5 to 17 in good health. CDR3 DNA sequence: TGTGCCAGCAGCCAACAGGGGCGGAGGGCCCAAGAGACCCAGTACTTC. Translation: CASSQQGRRAQETQYF.